This passage covers 17 T cell receptor beta chains from one sample sequenced in a study of T cells in tuberculosis. The time point is: new active TB diagnosis, blood taken before or within 7 days of starting treatment. Using immunoSEQ multiplex PCR, the repertoire was profiled, and TCRdb retains in-frame clones only, with some absent. The data show tens of thousands of clones, over 90% seen once. Material: PBMCs, obtained at tuberculosis diagnosis. These receptors all stem from an adult with tuberculosis.

V and J are TRBV7-2 and TRBJ1-1; D is ambiguous. Germline-derived CDR1 and CDR2 are SGHTA and FQGNSA. The V end lost 8 bases, the J end lost 1 base, and 11 bases lay between the germline ends. CDR3 length: 13 amino acids. The CDR3 sequence: CASDQSRNTEAFF. The CDR3 coding sequence is TGTGCCAGCGATCAGTCCAGGAACACTGAAGCTTTCTTT. Full variable domain (missing parts from reference TRBV7-2 and TRBJ1-1): GAGVSQSPSNKVTEKGKDVELRCDPISGHTALYWYRQSLGQGLEFLIYFQGNSAPDKSGLPSDRFSAERTGGSVSTLTIQRTQQEDSAVYLCASDQSRNTEAFFGQGTRLTVV.

V usage is TRBV6-4 and J usage is TRBJ1-5, with 8 bases aligning to TRBD1. The length of the CDR3 is 16 residues. Trimming cost V 6 bases and J 0 bases; bases outside gene matches: 7. Germline lookup yields CDR1 MRHNA and CDR2 SNTAGT. In nucleotides, the CDR3 is TGTGCCAGCAGGCCGGGACAGGTGGGTAGCAATCAGCCCCAGCATTTT. Amino acids: CASRPGQVGSNQPQHF.

This clone came up once. The chain recombines TRBV30 with TRBJ1-6; tentatively, D is TRBD1 (5 bases). From germline, CDR1 is GTSNPN and CDR2 SVGIG (reference sequence). V lost 8 bases to trimming and J lost 5 bases, with 19 bases between them. The CDR3 loop spans 15 amino acids. In DNA form, the CDR3 reads TGTGCCCTGGTCCCTAACAGGATCGATAATTCACCCCTCCACTTT. This gives the protein CALVPNRIDNSPLHF.

This chain links TRBV5-1 with TRBJ2-7; 8 bases line up with TRBD1. After removal of 0 bases from V and 3 bases from J, the junction contained 8 bases not matched to a gene. This CDR3 is built from 16 residues. The germline V gene encodes CDR1 SGHRS and CDR2 YFSETQ. The CDR3 nucleotides are TGCGCCAGCAGCTTGGCCCCTCCGGGACAGGACTACGAGCAGTACTTC. This translates into CASSLAPPGQDYEQYF.

The CDR3 sequence is CASSLAGGTGELFF. The CDR3 DNA is TGCGCCAGCAGCTTGGCCGGGGGAACCGGGGAGCTGTTTTTT. V is TRBV5-1 and J is TRBJ2-2, with D possibly TRBD2 on 6 matching bases. V lost 0 bases to trimming and J lost 5 bases, with 8 bases between them. CDR3 length equals 14 residues. Germline V gives CDR1 SGHRS, CDR2 YFSETQ.

This clone was seen just once. CDR3 coding DNA: TGTGCCAGCAGTGAAACAGGGGGCCTTCAGCCCCAGCATTTT. Translation: CASSETGGLQPQHF. This chain connects TRBV6-4 to TRBJ1-5; TRBD1 matches 9 bases. Losses at the gene ends were 3 bases for V and 6 bases for J; bases not matched to a gene: 3. The CDR3 contains 14 residues. Per germline, CDR1 MRHNA and CDR2 SNTAGT.

The chain has TRBV6-1 and TRBJ2-7, with no clear D. Germline V gene sequence: CDR1 MNHNS, CDR2 SASEGT. CDR3 length equals 12 residues. The V gene lost 4 bases and the J gene lost 5 bases, with 9 bases spanning the gap. CDR3 DNA sequence: TGTGCCAGCAGTGCTTTGGGCAACGAGCAGTACTTC. It specifies CASSALGNEQYF.

This chain uses TRBV23-1 with TRBJ2-7; 9 bases line up with TRBD1. TRBV23-1 has ORF status, its function being uncertain. Germline trimming cut 6 bases from V and 4 bases from J; bases unmatched to any gene: 7. The CDR3 totals 14 residues. CDR3 protein: CASRSRDRVYEQYF. In DNA, the CDR3 is TGCGCCAGCAGGAGCCGGGACAGGGTATACGAGCAGTACTTC.

The chain joins TRBV15 to TRBJ1-3, with TRBD1 matching over 9 bases. Per germline, CDR1 LNHNV and CDR2 YYDKDF (reference sequence). Trimming at V came to 3 bases and at J to 7 bases, leaving 4 bases not matched to a gene. The CDR3 runs 14 residues. The CDR3 nucleotides are TGTGCCACCAGCAGCGACAGGGGGTGGAACACCATATATTTT. Translating gives CATSSDRGWNTIYF.

The genes are TRBV19 and TRBJ2-1; D uncertain. Germline CDR1 is LNHDA and CDR2 is SQIVND (reference sequence). The CDR3 is made up of 13 amino acids. V lost 10 bases, J lost 0 bases, and 10 bases lay in between. CDR3 sequence (DNA): TGTGCCACCACTGCGAGCTCCTACAATGAGCAGTTCTTC. Amino acid sequence: CATTASSYNEQFF.

The CDR3 loop reads CASSIVTGLSNQPQHF. The DNA for the CDR3 is TGTGCCAGTAGTATAGTAACCGGACTTAGCAATCAGCCCCAGCATTTT. V gene TRBV19 combines with J gene TRBJ1-5, with D uncertain. V was cut by 1 base and J by 0 bases, with 10 bases left in between. The germline CDR1 and CDR2 sequences are LNHDA and SQIVND (reference sequence). The CDR3 totals 16 residues.

The V call is TRBV11-2, the J call TRBJ2-5; a weak D match, TRBD2 (5 bases). CDR3 length equals 15 residues. V was cut by 5 bases and J by 2 bases, with 15 bases left in between. The germline V gene has CDR1 SGHAT and CDR2 FQNNGV. The chain's CDR3 is CASSPWGAQQETQYF. For the CDR3, the DNA is TGTGCCAGCAGCCCCTGGGGAGCGCAACAAGAGACCCAGTACTTC.

This sequence joins TRBV9 and TRBJ1-2; D possibly corresponds to TRBD1 (5 bases). The CDR3 is made up of 14 amino acids. Germline V lookup: CDR1 SGDLS, CDR2 YYNGEE. The V end lost 4 bases, the J end lost 7 bases, and 17 bases lay between the germline ends. The CDR3, as DNA: TGTGCCAGCAGCAGGGGACCAGCGGGCTCTGGCTACACCTTC. It encodes CASSRGPAGSGYTF.

This sequence joins TRBV7-2 and TRBJ2-1, with D possibly matching TRBD1 (5 bases). Germline values: CDR1 SGHTA, CDR2 FQGNSA. This CDR3 has 14 amino acids. Trimming took 5 bases from V and 4 from J, leaving 12 bases between them. The CDR3 loop reads CASSPRVGYNEQFF. Here the CDR3 DNA reads TGTGCCAGCAGCCCCAGGGTGGGATACAATGAGCAGTTCTTC. Full variable domain (missing parts from reference TRBV7-2 and TRBJ2-1): GAGVSQSPSNKVTEKGKDVELRCDPISGHTALYWYRQSLGQGLEFLIYFQGNSAPDKSGLPSDRFSAERTGGSVSTLTIQRTQQEDSAVYLCASSPRVGYNEQFFGPGTRLTVL.

The J gene is TRBJ2-1, the V gene TRBV7-2; 8 bases align to TRBD1. J gave up 8 bases and V 5 bases, and 5 bases lay outside the gene matches. This CDR3 contains 13 residues. CDR1 SGHTA and CDR2 FQGNSA come from the germline V gene. Here the CDR3 reads CASSPPTGDEQFF. As DNA, the CDR3 is TGTGCCAGCAGCCCCCCGACAGGGGATGAGCAGTTCTTC.

The J gene is TRBJ2-7, the V gene TRBV11-2, with 7 bases lining up with TRBD2. With 2 bases clipped from V and 7 bases from J, the junction kept 5 bases outside the gene matches. Germline-derived CDR1 and CDR2 are SGHAT and FQNNGV. This CDR3 comprises 13 residues. CDR3: CASSLRREWEQYF. DNA for the CDR3: TGTGCCAGCAGCTTACGGCGGGAGTGGGAGCAGTACTTC. The full variable domain, rest sourced from reference TRBV11-2 and TRBJ2-7, is EAGVAQSPRYKIIEKRQSVAFWCNPISGHATLYWYQQILGQGPKLLIQFQNNGVVDDSQLPKDRFSAERLKGVDSTLKIQPAKLEDSAVYLCASSLRREWEQYFGPGTRLTVT.

The genes are TRBV5-4 and TRBJ2-5, with TRBD1 matching over 8 bases. This CDR3 is built from 15 residues. Losses at the gene ends were 4 bases for V and 1 base for J; bases not matched to a gene: 6. Germline V gives CDR1 SGHNT, CDR2 YYREEE (reference sequence). The CDR3 bases are TGTGCCAGCAGCCCGGGGGACAGGAGCCAAGAGACCCAGTACTTC. Translating gives CASSPGDRSQETQYF.